Below, 14 T cell receptor beta chains from the same sample are listed, as sequenced in a study of radiotherapy plus CTLA-4 blockade in lung cancer. The table came from immunoSEQ multiplex PCR; TCRdb's copy has only in-frame clones and leaves some out. The sample records over 80,000 clones, about four fifths being singletons. Sequencing was performed on peripheral blood, taken from a patient treated with radiotherapy plus ipilimumab. These receptors all stem from a human donor with non-small cell lung cancer who had stable disease on radiotherapy plus ipilimumab.

V and J are TRBV10-3 and TRBJ2-7; D is uncertain. The V and J ends lost 6 bases and 1 base respectively, with 13 bases between them. Germline V gene lookup returns CDR1 ENHRY and CDR2 SYGVKD. The CDR3 runs 14 residues. The CDR3 region is CAISLALGSYEQYF. CDR3 nucleotides: TGTGCCATCAGCTTGGCTCTAGGATCCTACGAGCAGTACTTC.

The chain employs TRBV7-8 and TRBJ2-2, with unresolved D. The V end lost 3 bases, the J end lost 2 bases, and 13 bases lay between the germline ends. The CDR3 spans 16 residues. The V gene's germline CDR1 is SGHVS and CDR2 FQNEAQ. CDR3 nucleotides: TGTGCCAGCAGCTTGCAGGTCCTTCCCAACACCGGGGAGCTGTTTTTT. As protein: CASSLQVLPNTGELFF.

V gene TRBV10-1 combines with J gene TRBJ2-3; no reliable D call. CDR1 and CDR2 (germline): WNHNN, SYGVQD (reference sequence). Trimming left V 2 bases short and J 8 bases short, with 5 bases between. The CDR3 has 11 amino acids. The CDR3 region is CASSEGVTQYF. As DNA, the CDR3 is TGCGCCAGCAGTGAGGGGGTTACGCAGTATTTT.

J is TRBJ2-5 and V is TRBV7-2; D is possibly TRBD2 (5 bases). The V gene lost 7 bases and the J gene lost 3 bases, with 12 bases spanning the gap. CDR1 is SGHTA, CDR2 FQGNSA, per germline. This CDR3 has 13 amino acids. CDR3 nucleotide sequence: TGTGCCAGCACGGGGTACGTAGAAGAGACCCAGTACTTC. This translates into CASTGYVEETQYF. Supplemented by reference TRBV7-2 and TRBJ2-5, the full variable domain reads GAGVSQSPSNKVTEKGKDVELRCDPISGHTALYWYRQSLGQGLEFLIYFQGNSAPDKSGLPSDRFSAERTGGSVSTLTIQRTQQEDSAVYLCASTGYVEETQYFGPGTRLLVL.

This clone was detected only once. This rearrangement joins TRBV5-8 to TRBJ2-7, with TRBD2 matching over 7 bases. This CDR3 spans 15 amino acids. V was pared by 3 bases and J by 4 bases, with 10 bases of the junction left unmatched. CDR1 SGHTS and CDR2 YDEGEE come from the germline V gene. The CDR3 sequence: CASSYGTNSRYEQYF. The CDR3, as DNA: TGTGCCAGCAGCTATGGGACTAATTCAAGGTACGAGCAGTACTTC.

This chain links TRBV28 with TRBJ2-1; D possibly corresponds to TRBD2 (5 bases). This CDR3 region has 13 residues. Per germline, CDR1 MDHEN and CDR2 SYDVKM. V was pared by 6 bases and J by 7 bases, with 13 bases between. In DNA, the CDR3 is TGTGCCAGCAGCCCCGGAGGTGGTAATGAGCAGTTCTTC. It specifies CASSPGGGNEQFF.

The rearrangement joins TRBV5-1 to TRBJ2-1; 9 positions match TRBD1. This CDR3 comprises 12 residues. V dropped 4 bases and J dropped 14; count of bases not matched to a gene: 7. CDR1 is SGHRS, CDR2 YFSETQ, per germline. CDR3 DNA: TGCGCCAGCAGCCCGGGGGGACAGGGAAAGTTCTTC. Translated, it gives CASSPGGQGKFF.

This clone has just one count. For the CDR3, the DNA is TGTGCCAGCAGCCCAATAGCCGGGGAGCTGTTTTTT. Protein product: CASSPIAGELFF. This rearrangement joins TRBV6-5 to TRBJ2-2; D is uncertain. Germline V gene lookup returns CDR1 MNHEY and CDR2 SVGAGI. Trimming took 6 bases from V and 6 from J, leaving 8 bases between them. This CDR3 spans 12 amino acids.

V usage is TRBV4-1 and J usage is TRBJ2-7; D is perhaps TRBD1 (6 bases). Germline-derived CDR1 and CDR2 are MGHRA and YSYEKL. The CDR3 totals 15 residues. Trimming stripped 4 bases from V and 2 bases from J, with 15 bases between. CDR3 coding DNA: TGCGCCAGCAGCCCCACCGGTGGGGGCACCTACGAGCAGTACTTC. As protein: CASSPTGGGTYEQYF.

This clone appeared once. This rearrangement joins TRBV28 to TRBJ2-7, with a possible D match to TRBD2 (6 bases). V was shortened by 4 bases and J by 9 bases, with 13 bases between the two germline ends. The germline V gene has CDR1 MDHEN and CDR2 SYDVKM. The CDR3 length is 12 residues. Here the CDR3 reads CASSSLLGGQYF. The CDR3 coding sequence is TGTGCCAGCAGTTCCCTCTTGGGGGGGCAGTACTTC. Using reference TRBV28 and TRBJ2-7 for the parts outside the CDR3, the full variable domain is DVKVTQSSRYLVKRTGEKVFLECVQDMDHENMFWYRQDPGLGLRLIYFSYDVKMKEKGDIPEGYSVSREKKERFSLILESASTNQTSMYLCASSSLLGGQYFGPGTRLTVT.

The chain has TRBV9 and TRBJ2-7; 8 bases map to TRBD2. After removal of 0 bases from V and 5 bases from J, the junction contained 4 bases not matched to a gene. The CDR3 is made up of 14 amino acids. The V gene's germline CDR1 is SGDLS and CDR2 YYNGEE. The CDR3 loop is CASSVASGRNEQYF. DNA of the CDR3: TGTGCCAGCAGCGTAGCGAGCGGGAGAAACGAGCAGTACTTC.

Here the CDR3 DNA reads TGTGCCAGCACTAGAGACAGGACGAACACCGGGGAGCTGTTTTTT. Its protein product is CASTRDRTNTGELFF. This chain connects TRBV6-1 to TRBJ2-2, with a possible D match to TRBD1 (6 bases). In germline, CDR1 is MNHNS, CDR2 SASEGT. The ends were cut back, 7 bases at V and 0 bases at J, with 12 bases in the middle. The CDR3 is made up of 15 amino acids.

The chain links TRBV6-1 to TRBJ1-5; possible D gene TRBD1, 5 bases. CDR1 and CDR2 (germline): MNHNS, SASEGT. The ends were cut back, 2 bases at V and 0 bases at J, with 17 bases in the middle. The CDR3 has 18 residues. The chain's CDR3 is CASSERSGWEYSNQPQHF. The CDR3 nucleotides read TGTGCCAGCAGTGAACGGTCAGGGTGGGAATATAGCAATCAGCCCCAGCATTTT.

V and J are TRBV5-4 and TRBJ2-1; D possibly corresponds to TRBD2 (5 bases). Looked up from germline, CDR1 is SGHNT and CDR2 is YYREEE (reference sequence). V was trimmed by 4 bases and J by 9 bases, leaving 20 bases between them. The CDR3 length is 15 residues. In DNA form, the CDR3 reads TGTGCCAGCAGCCCCGGAGACCCGAGGGAGACTGAGCAGTTCTTC. Translation gives CASSPGDPRETEQFF.